This T cell receptor (beta chain) was obtained from a study of blood T cell repertoires in COVID-19 (dated by TCRdb to 2020 to 2021). Looking at the study overall: Samples from collaborators originated in the United States, Italy and Spain and spanned both the acute and convalescent phases of COVID-19. The repertoires were released in a freely available public database meant as a resource for research on the immune response to SARS-CoV-2. The prospective study material was composed of cDNA or gDNA derived from T cells, B-cell-depleted T cells, or PBMCs. The samples were drawn from two sources: the first 160 participants of the ongoing ImmuneRACE study, and 950 to 1,500 subjects contributed by 6 global collaborators. The dataset comprised deeply sampled blood TCRbeta repertoires from subjects exposed to, actively infected with, or recovered from COVID-19. Where HLA class I and class II types were available, the types were taken from metadata supplied by the sample provider, not from assay-based typing. A de-identified subject ID, COVID-19 status, age in years and sex were almost always included in the sample metadata. General findings and caveats noted by the study authors: Clinical and demographic metadata were provided uncurated, with the amount varying by source and participant.

TCRbeta CDR3 regions were amplified from genomic DNA by means of the immunoSEQ Assay, a bias-controlled multiplex PCR. In the paper's pipeline: The number of nucleated cells in each sample was estimated from the amplification of reference gene primers within the assay. Sequence reads were collapsed and filtered to measure the absolute abundance of every unique TCRbeta CDR3 rearrangement. For each sample, productive Simpson clonality was calculated by taking the square root of Simpson's diversity index across productive rearrangements. TCRdb re-hosts the immuneACCESS table, in-frame sequences only. Its copies lack some clones; in the studies checked, an unresolved V gene accounts for under half of them, and the cause for the rest is not known. The DNA gave D and trimming, while V, J and clone size come from that table. The table for this sample lists under 50,000 clones; roughly 90% of them were counted only once. About 31% of the sample is in the top ten clones.

Turning to this clone: Its recognized antigen is unknown. Base qualities are not recorded, but no much larger clone differs from it by a single base.

From a lookup of the germline V gene, CDR1 and CDR2 are SGDLS and YYNGEE. V loses 0 bases, J loses 7 bases, and the germline ends lie 14 bases apart. There are 15 amino acids in the CDR3, from cysteine to phenylalanine inclusive. Just CDR3 DNA is preserved here, 45 bases in frame from base 1. Whole blood was collected in K2EDTA tubes by collaborating institutions according to the institutions' own protocols. For TCRbeta analysis, collaborator samples were shipped as frozen whole blood, as isolated PBMCs, or as DNA extracted from either sample type. The specimen was peripheral blood. This TCR was sampled from a man aged 70 or older with active COVID-19. This sequence uses TRBV9 and TRBJ2-1; TRBD1 is possibly the D segment (6 matching bases). The CDR3 protein is CASSVVTGWKNEQFF. Read as DNA, the sequence is TGTGCCAGCAGCGTAGTCACAGGGTGGAAGAATGAGCAGTTCTTC.